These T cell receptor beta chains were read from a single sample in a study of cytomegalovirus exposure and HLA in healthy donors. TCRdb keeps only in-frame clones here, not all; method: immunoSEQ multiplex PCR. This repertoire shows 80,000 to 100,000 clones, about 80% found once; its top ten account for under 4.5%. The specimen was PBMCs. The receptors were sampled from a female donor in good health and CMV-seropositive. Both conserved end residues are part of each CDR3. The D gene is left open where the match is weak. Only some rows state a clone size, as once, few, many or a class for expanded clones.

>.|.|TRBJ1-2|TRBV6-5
TGTGCCAGCAGTTGGGCTCGGGGGGCTGATGGCTACACCTTC
CASSWARGADGYTF
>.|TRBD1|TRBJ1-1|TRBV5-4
TGTGCCAGCAGCTTCTTGGACAGGGCTGAAGCTTTCTTT
CASSFLDRAEAFF
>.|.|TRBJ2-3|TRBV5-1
TGCGCCAGCAGCATTTCGTCTCTCCCAGATACGCAGTATTTT
CASSISSLPDTQYF
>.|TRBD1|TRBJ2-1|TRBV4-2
TGTGCCAGCAGCCAAGAATACAGGGGCACCTACAATGAGCAGTTCTTC
CASSQEYRGTYNEQFF
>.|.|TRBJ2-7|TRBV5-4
TGTGCCAGCAGCTATCAGGGATCCTACGAGCAGTACTTC
CASSYQGSYEQYF
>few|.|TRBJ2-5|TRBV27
TGTGCCAGCAGTCCAGGCCTGGGAGAGACCCAGTACTTC
CASSPGLGETQYF
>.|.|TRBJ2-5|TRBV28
TGTGCCAGCAGGAGGGGGGGAGAGACCCAGTACTTC
CASRRGGETQYF
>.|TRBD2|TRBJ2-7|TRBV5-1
TGCGCCAGCAGCTTGCGGACTAGCGGGTCCTACGAGCAGTACTTC
CASSLRTSGSYEQYF
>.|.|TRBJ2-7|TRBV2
TGTGCCAGCAGATCACAGGGATACGAGCAGTACTTC
CASRSQGYEQYF
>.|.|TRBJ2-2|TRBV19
TGTGCCAGTAGTATAGGGGGGGTGCACACCGGGGAGCTGTTTTTT
CASSIGGVHTGELFF
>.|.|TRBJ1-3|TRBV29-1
TGCAGCGTCCGCCCAGGACTCGGAAACACCATATATTTT
CSVRPGLGNTIYF
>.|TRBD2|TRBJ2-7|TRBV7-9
TGTGCCAGCAGCCCGGGGGGGACATACGAGCAGTACTTC
CASSPGGTYEQYF
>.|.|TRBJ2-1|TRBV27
TGTGCCAGCAGCCCAACGAGCTCCTACAATGAGCAGTTCTTC
CASSPTSSYNEQFF
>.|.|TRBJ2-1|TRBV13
TGTGCCAGCAGCTTAGGCGATGAGCAGTTCTTC
CASSLGDEQFF
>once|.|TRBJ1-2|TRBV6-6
TGTGCCAGCAGTTCAACAGGCTATGGCTACACCTTC
CASSSTGYGYTF
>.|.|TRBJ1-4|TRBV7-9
TGTGCCAGCAGCTTAGCGTATGGACAACGTCTGTTTTTT
CASSLAYGQRLFF
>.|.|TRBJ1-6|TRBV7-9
TGTGCCAGCAGCTTAGATGCACGGGGAGGCAGTTCACCCCTCCACTTT
CASSLDARGGSSPLHF
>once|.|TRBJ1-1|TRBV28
TGTGCCAGCAGTTTAATGGGGCGGACTGAAGCTTTCTTT
CASSLMGRTEAFF
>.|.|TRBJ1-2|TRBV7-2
TGTGCCAGCAGCTTAGCAGGAGGGGAGCTTGGCTATGGCTACACCTTC
CASSLAGGELGYGYTF
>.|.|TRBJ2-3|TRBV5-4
TGTGCCAGCAGCCCGGCCTACAGGGTGGCAGATACGCAGTATTTT
CASSPAYRVADTQYF
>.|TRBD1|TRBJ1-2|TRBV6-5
TGTGCCAGCAGTTACCGAGACAGGGGGCAAGGCTACACCTTC
CASSYRDRGQGYTF
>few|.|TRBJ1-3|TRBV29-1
TGCAGCGTTGCAGAGGCGAGGAATTACTCTGGAAACACCATATATTTT
CSVAEARNYSGNTIYF
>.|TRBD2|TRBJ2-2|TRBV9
TGTGCCAGCAGCGTAGAGCTAGCGGGGGGGGCCGGGGAGCTGTTTTTT
CASSVELAGGAGELFF
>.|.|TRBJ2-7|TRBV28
TGTGCCAGCAGAATTATGAGCAGGGGCCGTACCTACGAGCAGTACTTC
CASRIMSRGRTYEQYF
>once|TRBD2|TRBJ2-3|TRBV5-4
TGTGCCAGCAGCTCCCGGACTAGTTCGTTCGATACGCAGTATTTT
CASSSRTSSFDTQYF
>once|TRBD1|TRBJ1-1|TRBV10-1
TGCGCCAGCAGTTCCTCGACAGGGGGCACTGAAGCTTTCTTT
CASSSSTGGTEAFF
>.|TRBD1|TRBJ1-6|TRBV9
TGTGCCAGCAGCGGACGACAGGGGATGGATTCACCCCTCCACTTT
CASSGRQGMDSPLHF
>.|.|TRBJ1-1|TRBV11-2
TGTGCCAGCAGCCCTTCCAACAGGAACACTGAAGCTTTCTTT
CASSPSNRNTEAFF
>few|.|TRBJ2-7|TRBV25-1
TGTGCCAGCAGTGCCCGAGGGCCCGAACAGGGTACCTACGAGCAGTACTTC
CASSARGPEQGTYEQYF
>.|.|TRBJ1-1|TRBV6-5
TGTGCCAGCAGTTACGCCGGGGGTACTGAAGCTTTCTTT
CASSYAGGTEAFF
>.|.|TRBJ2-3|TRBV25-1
TGTGCCAGCAGTTATTTCCAGGGGTTCGGGGCGACGCAGTATTTT
CASSYFQGFGATQYF
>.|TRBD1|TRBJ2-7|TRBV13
TGTGCCAGCAGCGACAGGGTGAGCTCCTACGAGCAGTACTTC
CASSDRVSSYEQYF
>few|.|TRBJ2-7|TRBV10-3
TGTGCCATCAGCCGAGGAGACGAGCAGTACTTC
CAISRGDEQYF
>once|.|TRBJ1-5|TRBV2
TGTGCCAGCAGACCAGGGTGGGGCAATCAGCCCCAGCATTTT
CASRPGWGNQPQHF
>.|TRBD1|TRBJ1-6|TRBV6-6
TGTGCCAGCAGTTACGGTCCAGGGGGCCAACATTCACCCCTCCACTTT
CASSYGPGGQHSPLHF
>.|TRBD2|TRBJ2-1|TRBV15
TGTGCCACCAGCACTCTGCAATCGATCACTAGCGGGGGTTGGAGCTCCTACAATGAGCAGTTCTTC
CATSTLQSITSGGWSSYNEQFF
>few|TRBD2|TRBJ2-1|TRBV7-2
TGTGCCAGCAGCCCACCCCGCCAAGCGGGAGGCCTCAATGAGCAGTTCTTC
CASSPPRQAGGLNEQFF
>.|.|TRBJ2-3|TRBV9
TGTGCCAGCAGCGCCACGAGGTCCGCAGATACGCAGTATTTT
CASSATRSADTQYF
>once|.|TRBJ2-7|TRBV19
TGTGCCAGTAGTACGGACAGGGAGGGCGAGCAGTACTTC
CASSTDREGEQYF
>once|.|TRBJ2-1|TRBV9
TGTGCCAGCAGCCCGTACGGGTTTTCCTACAATGAGCAGTTCTTC
CASSPYGFSYNEQFF
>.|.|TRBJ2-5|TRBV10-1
TGCGCCAGCAGTGAGTCGAACGGACATCATCAAGAGACCCAGTACTTC
CASSESNGHHQETQYF
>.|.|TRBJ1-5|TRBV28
TGTGCCAGCAGTCCCACGGGAGTCCATCAGCCCCAGCATTTT
CASSPTGVHQPQHF
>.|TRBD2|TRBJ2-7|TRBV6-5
TGTGCCAGCAGTTACATACTAGCGGGAGACGAGCAGTACTTC
CASSYILAGDEQYF
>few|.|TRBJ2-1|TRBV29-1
TGCAGCGTAGGGGGTTTCAGGGAGAGCTCCTACAATGAGCAGTTCTTC
CSVGGFRESSYNEQFF
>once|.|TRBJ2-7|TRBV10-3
TGTGCCATCAACCCAGGCACAACATTCTCCTACGAGCAGTACTTC
CAINPGTTFSYEQYF
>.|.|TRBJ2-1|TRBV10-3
TGTGCCATCAGTGCGACAGGATCATCTGAGCAGTTCTTC
CAISATGSSEQFF
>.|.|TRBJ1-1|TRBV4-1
TGCGCCAGCAGCCAAGATATGTACAGTATTATGAACACTGAAGCTTTCTTT
CASSQDMYSIMNTEAFF
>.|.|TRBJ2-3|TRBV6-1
TGTGCCAGCAGTGTCGCCCCCCTAAGAAACCCTAGCACAGATACGCAGTATTTT
CASSVAPLRNPSTDTQYF
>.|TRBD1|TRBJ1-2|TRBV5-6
TGTGCCAGCAGCTTTCCCGATGGGGGACAGGGCTACACCTTC
CASSFPDGGQGYTF
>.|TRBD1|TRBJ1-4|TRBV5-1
TGCGCCAGCAGCCCCGGGACAGGGGGCCTCACTAATGAAAAACTGTTTTTT
CASSPGTGGLTNEKLFF
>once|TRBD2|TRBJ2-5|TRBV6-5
TGTGCCAGCAGTTCACGGACTAGCGGGAATCAAGAGACCCAGTACTTC
CASSSRTSGNQETQYF
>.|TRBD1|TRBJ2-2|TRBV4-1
TGCGCCAGCAGCCAAGTAGACAGGGGGCTTAACACCGGGGAGCTGTTTTTT
CASSQVDRGLNTGELFF
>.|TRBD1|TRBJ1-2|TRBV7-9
TGTGCCCGCAGCTTAGACCCCACCTACAGGGGAGATGGCTACACCTTC
CARSLDPTYRGDGYTF
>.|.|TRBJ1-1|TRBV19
TGTGCCAGTAGCCTATCCGGGACATTGAACACTGAAGCTTTCTTT
CASSLSGTLNTEAFF
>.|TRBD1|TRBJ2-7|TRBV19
TGTGCCAGTAGTATGTCTGGACAGGAAGCCTTTTTCGAGCAGTACTTC
CASSMSGQEAFFEQYF
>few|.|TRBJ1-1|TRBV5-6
TGTGCCAGCAGCTCCTATCTACGGGGGGCGATCACTGAAGCTTTCTTT
CASSSYLRGAITEAFF
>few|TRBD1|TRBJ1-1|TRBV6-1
TGTGCCAGCAGTTACACAGGGGGAGCTTTCTTT
CASSYTGGAFF
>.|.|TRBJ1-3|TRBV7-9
TGTGCCAGCAGCTTGACTTTACAGGGAACTGGAAACACCATATATTTT
CASSLTLQGTGNTIYF
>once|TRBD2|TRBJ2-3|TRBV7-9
TGTGCCAGCAGCTTGGGACTAGCGGGACGATACACAGATACGCAGTATTTT
CASSLGLAGRYTDTQYF